Following are 20 T cell receptor beta chains from one sample sequenced in a study of control samples from healthy donors and cancer patients. The table came from immunoSEQ multiplex PCR; TCRdb's copy has only in-frame clones and leaves some out. The sample shows 65,000 to 95,000 clones, about 89% of them seen only once. Source material: blood. The receptors come from a man in his fifties in good health.

The chain recombines TRBV7-2 with TRBJ2-7; TRBD1 matches 9 bases. The CDR3 loop spans 15 amino acids. Germline-derived CDR1 and CDR2 are SGHTA and FQGNSA. J gave up 3 bases and V 4 bases, and 7 bases lay outside the gene matches. CDR3 sequence: CASSSQSGQGYEQYF. The DNA of the CDR3 is TGTGCCAGCAGCTCCCAGTCGGGACAGGGCTACGAGCAGTACTTC.

The rearrangement links TRBV5-1 to TRBJ1-3; TRBD1 aligns across 9 bases. The CDR3 runs to 18 residues. The V segment lost 1 base and the J segment 3 bases; nucleotides outside the gene matches: 11. Germline CDR1 reads SGHRS; CDR2 reads YFSETQ. The CDR3 region has the DNA TGCGCCAGCAGCTTGTGGACAGGGGTGCCTGATCGTGGAAACACCATATATTTT. Its translation: CASSLWTGVPDRGNTIYF.

The chain has TRBV4-1 and TRBJ1-5; D is unresolved. The V gene's germline CDR1 is MGHRA and CDR2 YSYEKL. Deletions cut 1 base from V and 5 bases from J, with 6 bases between. The CDR3 consists of 13 residues. The CDR3 here is CASSQGPDQPQHF. Written as DNA, the CDR3 is TGCGCCAGCAGCCAAGGTCCAGATCAGCCCCAGCATTTT.

The chain combines TRBV18 with TRBJ1-5, with a tentative D call TRBD1 (5 bases). Germline V gives CDR1 KGHSH, CDR2 LQKENI. V lost 1 base to trimming and J lost 7 bases, with 11 bases between them. This CDR3 has 14 amino acids. CDR3: CASSPRRGEQPQHF. The CDR3 region has the DNA TGTGCCAGCTCACCACGTCGGGGGGAGCAGCCCCAGCATTTT.

V and J are TRBV6-5 and TRBJ2-3; D possibly corresponds to TRBD2 (5 bases). Deletions cut 10 bases from V and 4 bases from J, with 18 bases between. The CDR3 has 14 residues. Germline V gene sequence: CDR1 MNHEY, CDR2 SVGAGI. CDR3: CATAQQREADTQYF. The CDR3 nucleotides read TGTGCCACCGCTCAACAGAGGGAAGCAGATACGCAGTATTTT.

The genes are TRBV2 and TRBJ2-2; 7 positions match TRBD2. Trimming at V came to 10 bases and at J to 1 base, leaving 9 bases not matched to a gene. Germline lookup yields CDR1 SNHLY and CDR2 FYNNEI. CDR3 length: 15 residues. The CDR3 DNA reads TGTGCCACCACTCAAGGCGGGGGGAACACCGGGGAGCTGTTTTTT. Translating gives CATTQGGGNTGELFF.

Written as DNA, the CDR3 is TGCGCCAGCAGCCAAGATGGAGGGATTAGCAATCAGCCCCAGCATTTT. This gives the protein CASSQDGGISNQPQHF. The rearrangement uses TRBV4-3 and TRBJ1-5; D gene ambiguous. The CDR3 runs 16 residues. Germline assignment: CDR1 LGHNA and CDR2 YSLEER. With 0 bases removed from V and 0 bases from J, the gap between germline ends came to 9 bases.

The chain is built from TRBV6-5 and TRBJ2-7; D not resolved. Germline lookup yields CDR1 MNHEY and CDR2 SVGAGI. Trimming pared 0 bases from V and 0 bases from J, leaving 12 bases between. The CDR3 covers 16 residues. The CDR3 is CASSYSSSPSSYEQYF. The CDR3 DNA reads TGTGCCAGCAGTTACTCGAGCTCCCCAAGCTCCTACGAGCAGTACTTC.

The V call is TRBV7-9, the J call TRBJ2-3; 11 bases fit TRBD2. This CDR3 is 18 amino acids long. Trimming took 1 base from V and 2 from J; bases not matched to a gene: 8. Per the germline V gene, CDR1 is SEHNR and CDR2 is FQNEAQ (reference sequence). CDR3 sequence reads: CASSLGMGLAEFTDTQYF. CDR3 nucleotide sequence: TGTGCCAGCAGCTTAGGAATGGGACTAGCGGAATTCACAGATACGCAGTATTTT.

The rearrangement links TRBV6-4 to TRBJ1-1; TRBD1 agrees at 7 bases. Germline assignment: CDR1 MRHNA and CDR2 SNTAGT. V shed 0 bases and J 8 bases; nucleotides not matched to a gene: 6. The CDR3 runs 14 residues. For the CDR3, the DNA is TGTGCCAGCAGTGACTCAGGGGGCGCGAACGAAGCTTTCTTT. This sequence encodes CASSDSGGANEAFF.

The gene calls are TRBV4-3 and TRBJ2-7, with a weak D call TRBD2 (7 bases). The V end lost 1 base, the J end lost 4 bases, and 20 bases lay between the germline ends. Germline V gene lookup returns CDR1 LGHNA and CDR2 YSLEER. This CDR3 spans 17 amino acids. This CDR3 is CASSQGGGGGRGYEQYF. The CDR3 DNA reads TGCGCCAGCAGCCAAGGCGGCGGCGGGGGCCGAGGGTACGAGCAGTACTTC.

The chain joins TRBV10-3 to TRBJ2-6; possible D gene TRBD1, 6 bases. The germline gives CDR1 ENHRY, CDR2 SYGVKD. The V end was cut by 6 bases, the J end by 1 base, with 13 bases between. There are 16 residues in the CDR3. CDR3: CAIRQGIMSGANVLTF. In nucleotides, the CDR3 is TGTGCCATCAGACAGGGAATAATGTCTGGGGCCAACGTCCTGACTTTC.

In this sample, this clone turned up once. The chain uses TRBV7-9 and TRBJ2-2; D call uncertain. The V end was cut by 1 base, the J end by 7 bases, with 4 bases between. This CDR3 has 12 residues. Looked up from germline, CDR1 is SEHNR and CDR2 is FQNEAQ (reference sequence). The CDR3, as DNA: TGTGCCAGCAGCTTAGGTTTCGGGGAGCTGTTTTTT. Protein: CASSLGFGELFF.

The V gene is TRBV5-1, the J gene TRBJ2-7; the D is unclear. The CDR3 covers 13 residues. V was trimmed by 0 bases and J by 3 bases, leaving 7 bases between them. The germline CDR1 and CDR2 sequences are SGHRS and YFSETQ. CDR3 bases: TGCGCCAGCAGCTTGGCCGGGCACTACGAGCAGTACTTC. Protein product: CASSLAGHYEQYF. The full variable domain, with the rest looked up from reference TRBV5-1 and TRBJ2-7, is KAGVTQTPRYLIKTRGQQVTLSCSPISGHRSVSWYQQTPGQGLQFLFEYFSETQRNKGNFPGRFSGRQFSNSRSEMNVSTLELGDSALYLCASSLAGHYEQYFGPGTRLTVT.

The table lists this clone with a count of one. The chain combines TRBV20-1 with TRBJ2-3; D ambiguous. The CDR3 extends over 13 amino acids. From germline, CDR1 is DFQATT and CDR2 SNEGSKA (reference sequence). Trimming cost V 3 bases and J 4 bases, with 11 bases left between them. The CDR3 loop is CSASLTNPDTQYF. The CDR3 DNA reads as TGCAGTGCTAGTCTCACAAACCCAGATACGCAGTATTTT.

The chain couples TRBV5-1 to TRBJ2-7, with D maybe TRBD2 (5 bases). The CDR3 runs 16 residues. From germline, CDR1 is SGHRS and CDR2 YFSETQ. Trimming took 4 bases from V and 4 from J, leaving 21 bases between them. The CDR3 DNA sequence: TGCGCCAGCAGCCCACGGGGTAATCTTAGTCGGTACGAGCAGTACTTC. This sequence encodes CASSPRGNLSRYEQYF. Full variable domain (rest looked up from reference TRBV5-1 and TRBJ2-7): KAGVTQTPRYLIKTRGQQVTLSCSPISGHRSVSWYQQTPGQGLQFLFEYFSETQRNKGNFPGRFSGRQFSNSRSEMNVSTLELGDSALYLCASSPRGNLSRYEQYFGPGTRLTVT.

The J gene is TRBJ1-5, the V gene TRBV19, with D maybe TRBD1 (6 bases). The CDR3 has 16 amino acids. From germline, CDR1 is LNHDA and CDR2 SQIVND (reference sequence). Between the trimmed V and J ends, which lost 10 bases and 0 bases, there was a span of 19 bases. CDR3 protein: CATRRTAEYSNQPQHF. The CDR3 DNA reads TGTGCCACTCGGAGGACAGCGGAATATAGCAATCAGCCCCAGCATTTT. Full variable domain (outside the CDR3, taken from reference TRBV19 and TRBJ1-5): DGGITQSPKYLFRKEGQNVTLSCEQNLNHDAMYWYRQDPGQGLRLIYYSQIVNDFQKGDIAEGYSVSREKKESFPLTVTSAQKNPTAFYLCATRRTAEYSNQPQHFGDGTRLSIL.

The rearrangement joins TRBV6-2 or TRBV6-3 to TRBJ2-7; 7 bases are a match to TRBD1. The germline V gene has CDR1 MNHEY and CDR2 SVGEGT. The CDR3 covers 14 residues. V dropped 6 bases and J dropped 4; count of bases not matched to a gene: 9. CDR3 nucleotides: TGTGCCAGCAGCGGCCCGACAGGGTCGTACGAGCAGTACTTC. As protein: CASSGPTGSYEQYF.

The V gene is TRBV3-1 (or the pseudogene TRBV3-2), the J gene TRBJ2-7; TRBD1 matches 7 bases. J gave up 6 bases and V 4 bases, and 18 bases lay outside the gene matches. This CDR3 is 17 amino acids long. From germline, CDR1 is LGHDT and CDR2 YNNKEL (reference sequence). This CDR3 is CASSPQLRDSFRGEQYF. The CDR3 DNA reads TGTGCCAGCAGCCCCCAGCTCAGGGACAGCTTCCGAGGCGAGCAGTACTTC.

The chain couples TRBV27 to TRBJ1-1, with D possibly TRBD1 on 6 matching bases. The CDR3 length is 15 residues. Germline loops: CDR1 MNHEY, CDR2 SMNVEV (reference sequence). V gave up 5 bases and J gave up 5 bases, with 18 bases separating them. In DNA, the CDR3 is TGTGCCAGCAGTAGGGGGGTCCCTTTAGGAACTGAAGCTTTCTTT. Protein product: CASSRGVPLGTEAFF.